This T cell receptor beta chain was identified in a study of shared clonotypes between healthy human individuals. Study results and caveats: Blood was the only sampled material, and tissue repertoires likely differ.

Evenly divided among several immunoSEQ plates was the genomic DNA of each subset. The table came from immunoSEQ multiplex PCR; TCRdb's copy has only in-frame clones and leaves some out. The sample carries approximately 700,000 clones, less than 80% recorded once. As for this clone: Its antigen is not identified.

The TCR was taken from a woman aged 30 to 39 in good health. Sequenced input: memory CD4+ T cells sorted from blood. Subset in this sample: CD45RA-negative fraction.

CDR3 sequence: CASSIAGSGANVLTF. DNA of the CDR3: TGTGCCAGTAGTATAGCTGGATCTGGGGCCAACGTCCTGACTTTC. The chain links TRBV19 to TRBJ2-6; no clear D gene. Looked up from germline, CDR1 is LNHDA and CDR2 is SQIVND (reference sequence). V gave up 1 base and J gave up 1 base, with 5 bases separating them. The CDR3 is made up of 15 amino acids.